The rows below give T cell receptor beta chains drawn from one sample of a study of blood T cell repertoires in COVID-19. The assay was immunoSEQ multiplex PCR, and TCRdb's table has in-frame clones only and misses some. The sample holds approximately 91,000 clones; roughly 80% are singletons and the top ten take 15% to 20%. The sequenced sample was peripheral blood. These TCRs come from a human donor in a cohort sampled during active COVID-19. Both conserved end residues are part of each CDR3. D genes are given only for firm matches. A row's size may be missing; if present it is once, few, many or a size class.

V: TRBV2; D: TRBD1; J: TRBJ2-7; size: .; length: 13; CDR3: CASTQDRVREQYF; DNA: TGTGCCAGCACCCAGGACAGGGTCCGCGAGCAGTACTTC
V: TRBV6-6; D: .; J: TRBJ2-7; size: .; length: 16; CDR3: CASSGPGSGYSYEQYF; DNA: TGTGCCAGCAGTGGCCCCGGATCGGGATACTCCTACGAGCAGTACTTC
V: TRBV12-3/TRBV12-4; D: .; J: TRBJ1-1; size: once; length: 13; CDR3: CASSFRDTTEAFF; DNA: TGTGCCAGCAGTTTTCGGGATACCACTGAAGCTTTCTTT
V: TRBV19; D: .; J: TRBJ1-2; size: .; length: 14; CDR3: CASNGGRRNYGYTF; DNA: TGTGCCAGTAACGGGGGGAGACGGAACTATGGCTACACCTTC
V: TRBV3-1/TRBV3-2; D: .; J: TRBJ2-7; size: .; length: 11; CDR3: CASSFSHEQYF; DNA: TGTGCCAGCAGCTTTAGCCACGAGCAGTACTTC
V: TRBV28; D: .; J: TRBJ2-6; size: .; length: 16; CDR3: CASSFRFGAGANVLTF; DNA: TGTGCCAGCAGTTTTCGGTTCGGAGCTGGGGCCAACGTCCTGACTTTC
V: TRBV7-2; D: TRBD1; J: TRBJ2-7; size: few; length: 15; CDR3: CASSPETGPYYEQYF; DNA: TGTGCCAGCAGCCCAGAGACAGGGCCGTATTACGAGCAGTACTTC
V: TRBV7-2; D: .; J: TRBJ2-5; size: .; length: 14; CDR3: CASSPLGAQETQYF; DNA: TGTGCCAGCAGCCCCCTGGGAGCTCAAGAGACCCAGTACTTC
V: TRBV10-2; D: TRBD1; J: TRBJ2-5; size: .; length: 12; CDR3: CASSQGPETQYF; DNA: TGCGCCAGTTCACAGGGGCCAGAGACCCAGTACTTC
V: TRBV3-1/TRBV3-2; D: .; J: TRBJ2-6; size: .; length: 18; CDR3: CASSQGSGISSGANVLTF; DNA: TGTGCCAGCAGCCAAGGGTCAGGTATAAGCTCTGGGGCCAACGTCCTGACTTTC
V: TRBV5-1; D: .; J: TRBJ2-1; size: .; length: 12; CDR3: CASSLATGEQFF; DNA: TGCGCCAGCAGCTTGGCAACTGGTGAGCAGTTCTTC
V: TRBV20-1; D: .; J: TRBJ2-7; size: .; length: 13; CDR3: CSASAGAAYEQYF; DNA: TGCAGTGCTAGTGCAGGGGCCGCCTACGAGCAGTACTTC
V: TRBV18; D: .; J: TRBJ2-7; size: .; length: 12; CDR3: CASSPEGREQYF; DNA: TGTGCCAGCTCACCAGAGGGTCGCGAGCAGTACTTC
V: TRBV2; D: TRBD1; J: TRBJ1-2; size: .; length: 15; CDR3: CASSFKEGAGYGYTF; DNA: TGTGCCAGCAGCTTTAAGGAGGGGGCGGGCTATGGCTACACCTTC
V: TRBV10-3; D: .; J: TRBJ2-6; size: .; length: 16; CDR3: CAISGGEGSGANVLTF; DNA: TGTGCCATCAGTGGCGGGGAAGGATCTGGGGCCAACGTCCTGACTTTC
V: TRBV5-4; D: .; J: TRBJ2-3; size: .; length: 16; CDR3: CASSSTRGSGPDTQYF; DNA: TGTGCCAGCAGCTCCACCCGGGGTAGCGGCCCAGATACGCAGTATTTT
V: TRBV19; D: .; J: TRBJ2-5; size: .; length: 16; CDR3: CASSIFRGQGQETQYF; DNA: TGTGCCAGTAGTATTTTCAGGGGACAAGGCCAAGAGACCCAGTACTTC
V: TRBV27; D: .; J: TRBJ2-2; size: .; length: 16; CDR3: CASSLRGPQGTGELFF; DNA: TGTGCCAGCAGTTTGCGTGGCCCTCAGGGCACCGGGGAGCTGTTTTTT
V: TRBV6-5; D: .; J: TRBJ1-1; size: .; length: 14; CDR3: CASRVRGPNTEAFF; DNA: TGTGCCAGCAGAGTCAGGGGACCGAACACTGAAGCTTTCTTT
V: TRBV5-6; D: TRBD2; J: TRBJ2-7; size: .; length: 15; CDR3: CASSLVGAGGREQYF; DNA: TGTGCCAGCAGCTTGGTCGGGGCGGGAGGGAGAGAGCAGTACTTC
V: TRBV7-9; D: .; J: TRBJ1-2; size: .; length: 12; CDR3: CAGNAGRYGYTF; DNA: TGTGCCGGAAATGCGGGGCGCTATGGCTACACCTTC
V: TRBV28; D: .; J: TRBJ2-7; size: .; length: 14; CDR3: CASSRQGGWYEQYF; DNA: TGTGCCAGCAGCCGACAGGGAGGCTGGTACGAGCAGTACTTC
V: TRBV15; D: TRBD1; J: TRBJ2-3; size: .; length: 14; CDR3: CATSVDRGSDTQYF; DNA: TGTGCCACCAGCGTGGACAGGGGTTCCGATACGCAGTATTTT
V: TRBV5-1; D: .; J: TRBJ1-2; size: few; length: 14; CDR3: CASSLGQQAYGYTF; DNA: TGCGCCAGCAGCTTGGGACAGCAGGCCTATGGCTACACCTTC
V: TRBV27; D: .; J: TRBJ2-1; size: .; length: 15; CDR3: CASSLFDMLGNEQFF; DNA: TGTGCCAGCAGTTTATTTGACATGTTAGGCAATGAGCAGTTCTTC
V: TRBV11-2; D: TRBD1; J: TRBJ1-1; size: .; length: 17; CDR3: CASSPDRGTGLNTEAFF; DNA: TGTGCCAGCAGCCCCGATAGGGGGACAGGGCTGAACACTGAAGCTTTCTTT
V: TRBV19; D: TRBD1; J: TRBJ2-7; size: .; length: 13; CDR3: CASAPGQGYEQYF; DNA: TGTGCCAGTGCACCGGGACAGGGGTACGAGCAGTACTTC
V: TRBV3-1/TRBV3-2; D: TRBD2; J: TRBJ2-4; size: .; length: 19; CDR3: CASSQVSGRTLLAKNIQYF; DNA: TGTGCCAGCAGCCAAGTCAGCGGGAGGACTCTTCTAGCCAAAAACATTCAGTACTTC
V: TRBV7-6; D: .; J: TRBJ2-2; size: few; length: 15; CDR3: CASSLVGRHTGELFF; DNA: TGTGCCAGCAGCTTAGTGGGCAGACACACCGGGGAGCTGTTTTTT
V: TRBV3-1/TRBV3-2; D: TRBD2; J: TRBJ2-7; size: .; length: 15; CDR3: CASSLFGSGGYEQYF; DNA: TGTGCCAGCAGCCTGTTTGGTAGCGGGGGCTACGAGCAGTACTTC
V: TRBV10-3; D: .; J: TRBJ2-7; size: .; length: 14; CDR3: CAISESTSSYEQYF; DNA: TGTGCCATCAGTGAGTCGACAAGCTCCTACGAGCAGTACTTC
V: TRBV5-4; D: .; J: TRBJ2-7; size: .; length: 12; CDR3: CASSLDNYEQYF; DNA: TGTGCCAGCAGCTTAGACAACTACGAGCAGTACTTC
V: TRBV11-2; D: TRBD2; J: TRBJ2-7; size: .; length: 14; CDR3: CASTLAGGPLEQYF; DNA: TGTGCCAGCACCCTAGCGGGAGGCCCCCTGGAGCAGTACTTC
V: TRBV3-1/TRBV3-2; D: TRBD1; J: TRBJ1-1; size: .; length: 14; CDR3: CASSRDRGARQAFF; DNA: TGTGCCAGCAGCCGAGACAGGGGGGCCAGGCAAGCTTTCTTT
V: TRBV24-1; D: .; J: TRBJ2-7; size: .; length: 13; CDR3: CATSGSTGYEQYF; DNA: TGTGCCACCAGTGGCTCGACAGGCTACGAGCAGTACTTC
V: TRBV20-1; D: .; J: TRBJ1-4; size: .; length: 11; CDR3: CSARVGEKLFF; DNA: TGCAGTGCCAGGGTGGGCGAAAAACTGTTTTTT
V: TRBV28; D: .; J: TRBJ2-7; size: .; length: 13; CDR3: CARGGAREDEQYF; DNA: TGTGCCAGGGGGGGGGCCAGGGAGGACGAGCAGTACTTC
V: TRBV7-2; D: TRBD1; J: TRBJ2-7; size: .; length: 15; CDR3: CASSQRQGPFGEQYF; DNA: TGTGCCAGCAGCCAAAGACAGGGCCCGTTCGGAGAGCAGTACTTC
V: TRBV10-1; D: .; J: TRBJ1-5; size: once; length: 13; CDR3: CASSDSVDQPQHF; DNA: TGCGCCAGCAGTGATAGCGTAGATCAGCCCCAGCATTTT
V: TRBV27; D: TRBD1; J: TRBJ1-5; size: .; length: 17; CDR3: CASSFTGTGFPNQPQHF; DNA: TGTGCCAGCAGTTTTACCGGGACAGGGTTCCCCAATCAGCCCCAGCATTTT
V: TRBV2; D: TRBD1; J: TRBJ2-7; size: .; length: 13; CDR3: CATLTGASYEQYF; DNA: TGTGCCACCCTGACAGGGGCTTCCTACGAGCAGTACTTC
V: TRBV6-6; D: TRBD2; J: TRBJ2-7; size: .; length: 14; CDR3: CASRLAGESHEQYF; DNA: TGTGCCAGCAGATTAGCGGGAGAGTCCCACGAGCAGTACTTC
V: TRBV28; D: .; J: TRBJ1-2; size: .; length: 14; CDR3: CASSSARGVYGYTF; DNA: TGTGCCAGCAGTTCCGCCCGGGGGGTCTATGGCTACACCTTC
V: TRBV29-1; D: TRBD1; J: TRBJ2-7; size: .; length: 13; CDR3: CSSRDRTSYEQYF; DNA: TGCAGTTCCCGGGACAGGACCTCCTACGAGCAGTACTTC
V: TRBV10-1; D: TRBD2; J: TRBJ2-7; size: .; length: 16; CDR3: CASSVQVGTKPAEQYF; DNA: TGCGCCAGCAGCGTCCAGGTGGGGACTAAGCCGGCCGAGCAGTACTTC
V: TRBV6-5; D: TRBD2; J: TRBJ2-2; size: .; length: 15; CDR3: CASTRLAGVGGELFF; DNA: TGTGCCAGCACCAGACTAGCGGGAGTTGGCGGGGAGCTGTTTTTT
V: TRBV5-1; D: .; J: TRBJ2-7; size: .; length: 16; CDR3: CASSPGGSESSYEQYF; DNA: TGCGCCAGCAGCCCTGGTGGTAGCGAAAGTTCCTACGAGCAGTACTTC
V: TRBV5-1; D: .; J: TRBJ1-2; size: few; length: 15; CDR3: CASSDGGPKEDGYTF; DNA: TGCGCCAGCAGCGATGGAGGCCCTAAGGAGGATGGCTACACCTTC
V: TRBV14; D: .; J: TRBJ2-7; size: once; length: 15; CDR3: CASSQVDGKGYEQYF; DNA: TGTGCCAGCAGCCAAGTAGACGGGAAAGGCTACGAGCAGTACTTC